One sample yielded the 8 T cell receptor beta chains listed below, sequenced in a study of blood T cells in healthy people across ages. Primed by a sample-barcoded 5' primer and a J-beta primer mix, a second PCR proceeded for roughly 7 to 11 cycles. TCRdb used MiXCR to reprocess the 5' RACE reads, holding one entry per CDR3 protein. The sample contains some 1.8 million distinct CDR3 sequences, 39% of which appear only once. The sample was blood. The receptors derive from a human donor in good health.

Concerning this clonotype: The junction differs from germline at one of its ends, possibly a read error. The genes are TRBV5-1 and TRBJ2-5, with D tentatively TRBD1 or TRBD2 (5 bases each). This CDR3 is 13 amino acids long. CDR1 and CDR2 from the germline V gene are SGHRS and YFSETQ. In DNA, the CDR3 is TGCGCCAGCAGCTTGGATGAGGGGTGGGAGCAGTACTTT. Translated: CASSLDEGWEQYF.

Only a few counts were recorded for this clonotype. The rearrangement links TRBV7-9 to TRBJ1-4, with D unclear. CDR3 length: 17 residues. V lost 2 bases and J 0 bases, leaving 13 bases between the germline ends. CDR1 is SEHNR and CDR2 is FQNEAQ in the germline V gene (reference sequence). The CDR3 DNA follows: TGTGCCAGCAGCTTATTCGTCCTTACCGCAACTAATGAAAAACTGTTTTTT. As protein: CASSLFVLTATNEKLFF.

This chain uses TRBV4-2 with TRBJ1-2; D not resolved. The CDR3 has 13 residues. Germline V gene lookup returns CDR1 LGHNA and CDR2 YNFKEQ. V was pared by 2 bases and J by 7 bases, with 11 bases between. DNA for the CDR3: TGTGCCAGCAGCCAACCCGATGCCCGTGGCTACACCTTC. Protein sequence: CASSQPDARGYTF.

J is TRBJ1-2 and V is TRBV2; D gene unclear. The CDR3 is 13 amino acids. V dropped 0 bases and J dropped 3 bases, with 5 bases sitting between them. Germline loops: CDR1 SNHLY, CDR2 FYNNEI. CDR3 sequence reads: CASSEAQYYGYTF. As DNA, the CDR3 is TGTGCCAGCAGTGAAGCTCAGTACTATGGCTACACCTTC.

V gene TRBV6-5 combines with J gene TRBJ1-2; D is ambiguous. The CDR3 has 18 amino acids. The germline gives CDR1 MNHEY, CDR2 SVGAGI. Trimming removed 2 bases at V and 4 bases at J, with 23 bases between. CDR3 residues: CASSYTTLVQADPYGYTF. The CDR3 nucleotides are TGTGCCAGCAGTTACACCACCCTCGTGCAGGCCGACCCCTATGGCTACACCTTC.

This clonotype was seen a handful of times. The rearrangement uses TRBV10-3 and TRBJ2-7; no firm D call. This CDR3 has 12 amino acids. The V gene lost 3 bases and the J gene lost 2 bases, with 5 bases spanning the gap. Per germline, CDR1 ENHRY and CDR2 SYGVKD. The CDR3 DNA follows: TGTGCCATCAGTGACAGAACCTACGAGCAGTACTTC. Its translation: CAISDRTYEQYF.

This clonotype was seen a handful of times. In DNA form, the CDR3 reads TGTGCCAGCAGAAACGGACTAGCGGGCTTCAAAGAGACCCAGTACTTC. This translates into CASRNGLAGFKETQYF. The V gene is TRBV6-2 or TRBV6-3, the J gene TRBJ2-5, with 11 bases lining up with TRBD2. V shed 6 bases, J shed 3 bases, and the junction held 9 bases outside the gene matches. Germline V gene sequence: CDR1 MNHEY, CDR2 SVGEGT. This CDR3 spans 16 amino acids.

This clonotype was picked up a small number of times. The chain links TRBV7-2 to TRBJ1-2, with TRBD1 as a possible D gene (5 bases). V was clipped by 2 bases and J by 6 bases, with 16 bases between them. CDR1 and CDR2 from the germline V gene are SGHTA and FQGNSA. This CDR3 comprises 15 residues. The CDR3 DNA follows: TGTGCCAGCAGCTTATCAGGGACCCTAATCAATGGCTACACCTTC. Translation: CASSLSGTLINGYTF.